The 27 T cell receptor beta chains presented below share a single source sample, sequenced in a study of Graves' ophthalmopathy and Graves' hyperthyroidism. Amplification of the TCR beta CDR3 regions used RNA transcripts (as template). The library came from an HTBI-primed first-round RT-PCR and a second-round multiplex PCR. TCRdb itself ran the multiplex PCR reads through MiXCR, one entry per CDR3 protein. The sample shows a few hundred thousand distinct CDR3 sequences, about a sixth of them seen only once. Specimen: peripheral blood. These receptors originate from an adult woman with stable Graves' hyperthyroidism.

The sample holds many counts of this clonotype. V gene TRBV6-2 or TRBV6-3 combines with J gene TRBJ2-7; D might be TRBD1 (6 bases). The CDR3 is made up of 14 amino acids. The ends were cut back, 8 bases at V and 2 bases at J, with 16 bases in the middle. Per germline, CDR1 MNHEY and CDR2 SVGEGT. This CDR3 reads CASSGDLPTYEQYF. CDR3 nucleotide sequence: TGTGCCAGCTCAGGGGACCTACCTACCTACGAGCAGTACTTC.

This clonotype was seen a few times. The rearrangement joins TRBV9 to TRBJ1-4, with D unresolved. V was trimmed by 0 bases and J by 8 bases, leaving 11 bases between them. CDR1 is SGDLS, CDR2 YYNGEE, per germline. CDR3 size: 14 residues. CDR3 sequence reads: CASSVGLGYEKLFF. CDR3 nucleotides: TGTGCCAGCAGCGTAGGTCTGGGTTACGAAAAACTGTTTTTT.

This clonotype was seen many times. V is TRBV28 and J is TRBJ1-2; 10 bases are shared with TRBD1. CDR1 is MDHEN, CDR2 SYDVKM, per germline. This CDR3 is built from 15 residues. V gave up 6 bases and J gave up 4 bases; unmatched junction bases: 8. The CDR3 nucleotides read TGTGCCAGCAGCCGACAGGGGGCGTCGGGCTATGGCTACACCTTC. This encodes CASSRQGASGYGYTF.

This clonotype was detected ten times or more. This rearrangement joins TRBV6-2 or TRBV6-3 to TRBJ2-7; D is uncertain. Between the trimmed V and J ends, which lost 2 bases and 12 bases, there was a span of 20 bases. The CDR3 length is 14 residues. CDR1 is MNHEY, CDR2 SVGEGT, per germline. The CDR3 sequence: CASSYAGIRRDPYF. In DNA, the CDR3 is TGTGCCAGCAGTTACGCTGGGATAAGAAGGGATCCGTACTTC.

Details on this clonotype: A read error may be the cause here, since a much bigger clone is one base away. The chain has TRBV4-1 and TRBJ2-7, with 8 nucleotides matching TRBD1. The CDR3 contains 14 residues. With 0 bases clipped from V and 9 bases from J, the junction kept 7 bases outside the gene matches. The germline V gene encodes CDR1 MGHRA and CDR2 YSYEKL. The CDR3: CASSQETGGRGQYF. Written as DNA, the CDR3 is TGCGCCAGCAGCCAAGAAACAGGGGGTCGCGGGCAGTACTTC.

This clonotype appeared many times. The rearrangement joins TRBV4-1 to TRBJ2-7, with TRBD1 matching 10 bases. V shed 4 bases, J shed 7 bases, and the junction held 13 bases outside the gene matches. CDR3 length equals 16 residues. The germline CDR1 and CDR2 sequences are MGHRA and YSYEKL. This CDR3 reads CASSRPPGQGTWEQYF. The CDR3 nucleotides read TGCGCCAGCAGCCGCCCTCCGGGACAGGGGACTTGGGAGCAGTACTTC.

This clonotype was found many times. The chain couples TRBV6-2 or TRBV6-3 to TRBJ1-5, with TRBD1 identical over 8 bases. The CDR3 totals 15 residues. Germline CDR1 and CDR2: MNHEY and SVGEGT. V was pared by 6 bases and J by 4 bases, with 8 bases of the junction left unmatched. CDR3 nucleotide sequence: TGTGCCAGCAGCCCGGGACAGGTGGGTAATCAGCCCCAGCATTTT. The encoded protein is CASSPGQVGNQPQHF.

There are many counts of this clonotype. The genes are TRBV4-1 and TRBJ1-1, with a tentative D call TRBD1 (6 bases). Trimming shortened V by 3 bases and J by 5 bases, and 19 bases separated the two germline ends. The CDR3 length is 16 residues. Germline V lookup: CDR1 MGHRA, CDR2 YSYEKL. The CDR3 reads CASSQITPQGGTEAFF. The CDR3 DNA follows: TGCGCCAGCAGCCAGATAACGCCACAGGGAGGAACTGAAGCTTTCTTT.

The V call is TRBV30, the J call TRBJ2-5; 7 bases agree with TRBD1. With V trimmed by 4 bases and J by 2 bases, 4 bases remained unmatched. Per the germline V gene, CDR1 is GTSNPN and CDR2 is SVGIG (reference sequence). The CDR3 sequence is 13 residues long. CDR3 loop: CAWNQDRQETQYF. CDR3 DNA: TGTGCCTGGAACCAGGACAGGCAAGAGACCCAGTACTTC.

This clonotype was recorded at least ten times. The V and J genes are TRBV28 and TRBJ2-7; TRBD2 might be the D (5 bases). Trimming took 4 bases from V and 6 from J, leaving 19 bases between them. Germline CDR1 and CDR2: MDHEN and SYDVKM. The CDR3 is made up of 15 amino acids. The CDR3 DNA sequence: TGTGCCAGCAGTTCAACGGCTCGGGATCACTCCGAGCAGTACTTC. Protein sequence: CASSSTARDHSEQYF. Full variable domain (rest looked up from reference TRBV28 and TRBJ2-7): DVKVTQSSRYLVKRTGEKVFLECVQDMDHENMFWYRQDPGLGLRLIYFSYDVKMKEKGDIPEGYSVSREKKERFSLILESASTNQTSMYLCASSSTARDHSEQYFGPGTRLTVT.

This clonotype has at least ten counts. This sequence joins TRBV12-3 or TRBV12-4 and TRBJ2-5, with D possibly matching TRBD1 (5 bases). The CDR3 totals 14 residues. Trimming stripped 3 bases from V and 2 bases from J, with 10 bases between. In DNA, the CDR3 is TGTGCCAGCAGTTTGGCGGACATTCAAGAGACCCAGTACTTC. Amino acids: CASSLADIQETQYF.

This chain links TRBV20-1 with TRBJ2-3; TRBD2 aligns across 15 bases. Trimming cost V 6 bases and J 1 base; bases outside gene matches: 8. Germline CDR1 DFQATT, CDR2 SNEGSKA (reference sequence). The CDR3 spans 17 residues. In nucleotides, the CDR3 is TGCAGTGCCCGGACTAGCGGGAGGGCCACCCGCACAGATACGCAGTATTTT. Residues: CSARTSGRATRTDTQYF.

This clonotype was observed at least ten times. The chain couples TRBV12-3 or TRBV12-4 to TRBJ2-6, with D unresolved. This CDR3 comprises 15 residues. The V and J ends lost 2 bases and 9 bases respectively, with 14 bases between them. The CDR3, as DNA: TGTGCCAGCAGTTTAACGGTACGAGGAGACAACGTCCTGACTTTC. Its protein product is CASSLTVRGDNVLTF.

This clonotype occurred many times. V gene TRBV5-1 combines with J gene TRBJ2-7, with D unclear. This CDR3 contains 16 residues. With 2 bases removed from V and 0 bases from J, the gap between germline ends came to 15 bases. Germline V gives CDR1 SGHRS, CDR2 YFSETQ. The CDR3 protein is CASSFHGRTLSYEQYF. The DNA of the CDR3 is TGCGCCAGCAGCTTTCACGGACGGACCCTCTCCTACGAGCAGTACTTC.

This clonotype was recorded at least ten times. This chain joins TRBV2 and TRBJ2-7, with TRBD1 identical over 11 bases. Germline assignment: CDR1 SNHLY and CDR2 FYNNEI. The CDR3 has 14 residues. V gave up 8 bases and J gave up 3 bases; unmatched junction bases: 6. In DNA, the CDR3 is TGTGCCAGCCATGCCGGGACAGGGGGCTACGAGCAGTACTTC. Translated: CASHAGTGGYEQYF.

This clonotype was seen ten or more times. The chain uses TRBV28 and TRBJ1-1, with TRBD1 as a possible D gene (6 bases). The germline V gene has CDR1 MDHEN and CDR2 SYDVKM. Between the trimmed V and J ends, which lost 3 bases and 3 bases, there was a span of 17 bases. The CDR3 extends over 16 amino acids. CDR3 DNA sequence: TGTGCCAGCAGTTTCGTCCAGGGGAGAGCGGACACTGAAGCTTTCTTT. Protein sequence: CASSFVQGRADTEAFF.

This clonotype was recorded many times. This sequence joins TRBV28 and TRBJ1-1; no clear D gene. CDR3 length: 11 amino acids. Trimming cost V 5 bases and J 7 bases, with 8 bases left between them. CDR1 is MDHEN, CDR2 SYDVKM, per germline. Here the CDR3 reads CASSTPGEAFF. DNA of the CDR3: TGTGCCAGCAGTACCCCCGGTGAAGCTTTCTTT. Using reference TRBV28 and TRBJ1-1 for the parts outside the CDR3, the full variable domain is DVKVTQSSRYLVKRTGEKVFLECVQDMDHENMFWYRQDPGLGLRLIYFSYDVKMKEKGDIPEGYSVSREKKERFSLILESASTNQTSMYLCASSTPGEAFFGQGTRLTVV.

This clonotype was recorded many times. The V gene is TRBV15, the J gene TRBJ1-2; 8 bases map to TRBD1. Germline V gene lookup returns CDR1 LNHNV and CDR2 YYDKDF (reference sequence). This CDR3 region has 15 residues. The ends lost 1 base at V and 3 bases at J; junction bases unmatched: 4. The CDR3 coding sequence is TGTGCCACCAGCAGAGGAACACAGGGGGACTATGGCTACACCTTC. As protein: CATSRGTQGDYGYTF.

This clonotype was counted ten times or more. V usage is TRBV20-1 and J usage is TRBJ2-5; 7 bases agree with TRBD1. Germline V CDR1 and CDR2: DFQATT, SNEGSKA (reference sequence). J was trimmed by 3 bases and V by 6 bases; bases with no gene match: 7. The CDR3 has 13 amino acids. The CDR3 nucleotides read TGCAGTGCCGAATACACAGGGGAAGAGACCCAGTACTTC. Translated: CSAEYTGEETQYF.

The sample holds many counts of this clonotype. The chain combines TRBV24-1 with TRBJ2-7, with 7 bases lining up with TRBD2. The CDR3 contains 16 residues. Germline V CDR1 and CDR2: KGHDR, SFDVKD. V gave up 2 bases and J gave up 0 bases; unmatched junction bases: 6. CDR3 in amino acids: CATSDSLAGVSYEQYF. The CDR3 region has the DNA TGTGCCACCAGTGATTCTCTCGCGGGAGTCTCCTACGAGCAGTACTTC.

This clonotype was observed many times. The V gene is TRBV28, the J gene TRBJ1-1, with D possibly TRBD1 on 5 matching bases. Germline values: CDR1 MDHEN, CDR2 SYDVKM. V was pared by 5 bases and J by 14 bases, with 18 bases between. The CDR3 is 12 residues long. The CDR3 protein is CASSLWDQASFF. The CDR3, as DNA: TGTGCCAGCAGTCTCTGGGACCAGGCCAGCTTCTTT.

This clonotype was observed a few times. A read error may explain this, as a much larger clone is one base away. CDR3: CASSLEDVHGYTF. The CDR3 nucleotides read TGTGCCAGCAGTTTAGAGGACGTCCATGGCTACACCTTC. The V and J genes are TRBV28 and TRBJ1-2; D unclear. Germline-derived CDR1 and CDR2 are MDHEN and SYDVKM. The CDR3 totals 13 residues. Trimming stripped 2 bases from V and 6 bases from J, with 10 bases between.

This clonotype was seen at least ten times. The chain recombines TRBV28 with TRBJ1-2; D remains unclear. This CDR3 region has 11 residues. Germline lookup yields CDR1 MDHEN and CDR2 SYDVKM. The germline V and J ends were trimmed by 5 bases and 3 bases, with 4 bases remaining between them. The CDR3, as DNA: TGTGCCAGCAGTCCCCACTATGGCTACACCTTC. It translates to CASSPHYGYTF.

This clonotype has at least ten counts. CDR3 nucleotide sequence: TGCAGCGTTGAAAGCCAGGTGAACACCGGGGAGCTGTTTTTT. Translation: CSVESQVNTGELFF. The chain carries TRBV29-1 and TRBJ2-2; D is uncertain. The CDR3 spans 14 residues. Trimming shortened V by 2 bases and J by 1 base, and 8 bases separated the two germline ends. Germline-derived CDR1 and CDR2 are SQVTM and ANQGSEA.

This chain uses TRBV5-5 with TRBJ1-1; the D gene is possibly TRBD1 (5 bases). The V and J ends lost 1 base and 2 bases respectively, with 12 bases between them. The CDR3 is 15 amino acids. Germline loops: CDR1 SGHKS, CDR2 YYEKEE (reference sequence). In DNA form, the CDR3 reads TGTGCCAGCAGCTTGAGTCGGGACGGAAACACTGAAGCTTTCTTT. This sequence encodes CASSLSRDGNTEAFF.

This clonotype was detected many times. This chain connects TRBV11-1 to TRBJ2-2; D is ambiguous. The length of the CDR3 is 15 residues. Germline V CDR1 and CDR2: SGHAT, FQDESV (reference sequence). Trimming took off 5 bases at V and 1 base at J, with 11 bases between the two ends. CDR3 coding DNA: TGTGCCAGCAGCCCGGCACCGGGGAACACCGGGGAGCTGTTTTTT. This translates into CASSPAPGNTGELFF.

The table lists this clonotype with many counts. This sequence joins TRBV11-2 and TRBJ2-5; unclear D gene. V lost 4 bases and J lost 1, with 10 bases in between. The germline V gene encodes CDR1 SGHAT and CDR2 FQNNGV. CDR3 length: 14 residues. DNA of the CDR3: TGTGCCAGCAGCTCGACCAACAGCCAAGAGACCCAGTACTTC. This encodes CASSSTNSQETQYF.